The 31 T cell receptor beta chains below all came from one sample that was sequenced in a study of response to subunit inactivated influenza vaccine. TCRdb ran MiXCR on the RT-PCR reads and lists one entry per CDR3 protein. Among around 200,000 distinct CDR3 sequences listed, around 8.8% were seen once. The sequences come from non-naive T cells sorted from PBMCs, collected on the day of vaccination. The origin of the receptors is a man between 45 and 60 years old who received an inactivated influenza vaccine.

The V call is TRBV28, the J call TRBJ1-2, with 9 bases matching TRBD1. CDR1 MDHEN and CDR2 SYDVKM come from the germline V gene. V shed 1 base, J shed 7 bases, and the junction held 13 bases outside the gene matches. The CDR3 spans 17 residues. CDR3 sequence reads: CASSLLFPGQGMGGYTF. The DNA of the CDR3 is TGTGCCAGCAGTTTATTATTCCCCGGACAGGGGATGGGTGGCTACACCTTC.

At least ten counts were recorded for this clonotype. The chain links TRBV5-1 to TRBJ2-7; D unclear. The CDR3 is 14 amino acids. The ends were cut back, 1 base at V and 5 bases at J, with 13 bases in the middle. Germline V gene data show CDR1 as SGHRS and CDR2 as YFSETQ. CDR3 protein: CASSLQVSSDEQYF. The CDR3 DNA sequence: TGCGCCAGCAGCTTGCAGGTTTCAAGCGACGAGCAGTACTTC.

The table lists this clonotype with many counts. This chain connects TRBV4-1 to TRBJ1-1, with TRBD1 identical over 8 bases. The junction had 9 bases not matched to a gene; V was cut back by 0 bases and J by 9 bases. Germline V gene data show CDR1 as MGHRA and CDR2 as YSYEKL. The CDR3 runs to 15 residues. The CDR3 DNA is TGCGCCAGCAGCCAAGAGTCTGGACAGGGCCGTAAAGCTTTCTTT. It specifies CASSQESGQGRKAFF.

This clonotype appeared a few times. V gene TRBV7-2 combines with J gene TRBJ2-3, with 8 bases matching TRBD2. The CDR3 is 14 residues long. V shed 2 bases, J shed 5 bases, and the junction held 3 bases outside the gene matches. Germline V gene sequence: CDR1 SGHTA, CDR2 FQGNSA. The CDR3 region is CASSLSGTRDTQYF. CDR3 in DNA: TGTGCCAGCAGCTTATCTGGGACTAGAGATACGCAGTATTTT.

The rearrangement joins TRBV5-6 to TRBJ2-7; 11 bases line up with TRBD2. Germline loops: CDR1 SGHDT, CDR2 YYEEEE. The length of the CDR3 is 15 residues. The V gene end was trimmed by 0 bases and the J gene end by 6 bases; junction bases not matched to a gene: 5. For the CDR3, the DNA is TGTGCCAGCAGCTTGGGGCTAGCGGGAGGTCGCGAGCAGTACTTC. This sequence encodes CASSLGLAGGREQYF.

V and J are TRBV5-1 and TRBJ1-6; D call uncertain. Trimming left V 0 bases short and J 5 bases short, with 9 bases between. Germline V gene data show CDR1 as SGHRS and CDR2 as YFSETQ. The CDR3 spans 15 residues. The CDR3 spells CASSLDAGDNSPLHF. DNA for the CDR3: TGCGCCAGCAGCTTGGATGCAGGAGATAATTCACCCCTCCACTTT.

The table lists this clonotype with many counts. The gene calls are TRBV12-3 or TRBV12-4 and TRBJ2-3; the match to TRBD2 covers 8 bases. J gave up 2 bases and V 5 bases, and 3 bases lay outside the gene matches. The CDR3 has 14 residues. CDR3 DNA: TGTGCCAGCAGTCAGCGGGGGCCCACAGATACGCAGTATTTT. Translating gives CASSQRGPTDTQYF.

Ten or more counts support this clonotype. This rearrangement joins TRBV11-1 to TRBJ1-4, with TRBD1 identical over 11 bases. This CDR3 spans 17 amino acids. In germline, CDR1 is SGHAT, CDR2 FQDESV (reference sequence). The ends lost 5 bases at V and 3 bases at J; junction bases unmatched: 8. The CDR3 bases are TGTGCCAGCAGCCTCTGGACAGGGGGCAGGGCTAATGAAAAACTGTTTTTT. Translated: CASSLWTGGRANEKLFF. Full variable domain (outside the CDR3, taken from reference TRBV11-1 and TRBJ1-4): EAEVAQSPRYKITEKSQAVAFWCDPISGHATLYWYRQILGQGPELLVQFQDESVVDDSQLPKDRFSAERLKGVDSTLKIQPAELGDSAMYLCASSLWTGGRANEKLFFGSGTQLSVL.

This clonotype has just a few counts. This chain joins TRBV7-9 and TRBJ1-2; tentative D call: TRBD1 (6 bases). V lost 5 bases and J lost 8, with 18 bases in between. This CDR3 has 14 residues. Germline V lookup: CDR1 SEHNR, CDR2 FQNEAQ (reference sequence). This CDR3 reads CASSPLTGARGYTF. The CDR3 DNA reads as TGTGCCAGCAGCCCACTAACGGGGGCGCGCGGCTACACCTTC. Together with reference TRBV7-9 and TRBJ1-2, the CDR3 gives the full variable domain: DTGVSQNPRHKITKRGQNVTFRCDPISEHNRLYWYRQTLGQGPEFLTYFQNEAQLEKSRLLSDRFSAERPKGSFSTLEIQRTEQGDSAMYLCASSPLTGARGYTFGSGTRLTVV.

CDR3 loop: CASSLAGRANVLTF. The CDR3, as DNA: TGTGCCAGCAGCTTGGCAGGGAGGGCCAACGTCCTGACTTTC. The rearrangement links TRBV7-2 to TRBJ2-6; D might be TRBD1 (5 bases). Trimming removed 3 bases at V and 5 bases at J, with 8 bases between. The CDR3 loop spans 14 amino acids. Germline V gene lookup returns CDR1 SGHTA and CDR2 FQGNSA.

In its sample, this clonotype was seen many times. The CDR3, as DNA: TGTGCCAGCAGCCCCACCGTTACTAGCGGGCCTTACAATGAGCAGTTCTTC. This translates into CASSPTVTSGPYNEQFF. The J gene is TRBJ2-1, the V gene TRBV14, with 9 positions matching TRBD2. V dropped 4 bases and J dropped 4; count of bases not matched to a gene: 11. Germline lookup yields CDR1 SGHDN and CDR2 FVKESK. There are 17 residues in the CDR3.

This clonotype has only a few counts. For the CDR3, the DNA is TGCGCCAGCAGCCCGCGACAGGGTACCTCCTACGAGCAGTACTTC. This encodes CASSPRQGTSYEQYF. The chain recombines TRBV5-1 with TRBJ2-7; 7 nucleotides match TRBD1. With V trimmed by 4 bases and J by 0 bases, 7 bases remained unmatched. Germline V lookup: CDR1 SGHRS, CDR2 YFSETQ. This CDR3 spans 15 amino acids. The complete variable domain, with remaining parts taken from reference TRBV5-1 and TRBJ2-7, reads KAGVTQTPRYLIKTRGQQVTLSCSPISGHRSVSWYQQTPGQGLQFLFEYFSETQRNKGNFPGRFSGRQFSNSRSEMNVSTLELGDSALYLCASSPRQGTSYEQYFGPGTRLTVT.

This clonotype was seen ten or more times. The chain links TRBV7-2 to TRBJ2-7; TRBD1 matches at 8 bases. V shed 6 bases and J 2 bases; nucleotides not matched to a gene: 12. The CDR3 has 16 residues. The germline V gene has CDR1 SGHTA and CDR2 FQGNSA. CDR3 DNA sequence: TGTGCCAGCAGTCTCTCTTCATGGGACAGGACCTACGAGCAGTACTTC. Its translation: CASSLSSWDRTYEQYF. The complete variable domain, with remaining parts taken from reference TRBV7-2 and TRBJ2-7, reads GAGVSQSPSNKVTEKGKDVELRCDPISGHTALYWYRQSLGQGLEFLIYFQGNSAPDKSGLPSDRFSAERTGGSVSTLTIQRTQQEDSAVYLCASSLSSWDRTYEQYFGPGTRLTVT.

This clonotype was seen ten or more times. At one end the junction does not follow the germline gene, possibly because of a read error. In DNA, the CDR3 is TGTGCCAGCTCCCCTGGGGGAAACTATGGCTACACCTTC. Protein sequence: CASSPGGNYGYTF. The rearrangement uses TRBV5-1 and TRBJ1-2; the D gene is possibly TRBD1 (5 bases). Germline V gene data show CDR1 as SGHRS and CDR2 as YFSETQ. CDR3 size: 13 residues.

This clonotype was counted only a few times. The chain links TRBV6-1 to TRBJ2-1; TRBD1 matches at 10 bases. The CDR3 runs to 14 residues. From germline, CDR1 is MNHNS and CDR2 SASEGT. The J segment lost 8 bases and the V segment lost 6 bases, leaving 7 bases of the junction unmatched. Written as DNA, the CDR3 is TGTGCCAGCAGCCTCCGTGACAGGGGGCATGAGCAGTTCTTC. Translating it yields CASSLRDRGHEQFF.

This clonotype was seen many times. V gene TRBV7-2 combines with J gene TRBJ2-5; D not certain. V lost 5 bases and J lost 4, with 11 bases in between. Germline V lookup: CDR1 SGHTA, CDR2 FQGNSA. This CDR3 is built from 13 residues. The CDR3 sequence is CASSIYRGETQYF. Here the CDR3 DNA reads TGTGCCAGCAGCATCTACAGAGGAGAGACCCAGTACTTC.

There are a few counts of this clonotype. The gene calls are TRBV6-4 and TRBJ2-2; D uncertain. V gave up 2 bases and J gave up 6 bases, with 7 bases separating them. This CDR3 has 13 residues. Germline V gene data show CDR1 as MRHNA and CDR2 as SNTAGT. CDR3 nucleotides: TGTGCCAGCAGTGACCGAGACGCCGGGGAGCTGTTTTTT. It translates to CASSDRDAGELFF.

The chain has TRBV10-3 and TRBJ2-5, with TRBD1 identical over 8 bases. With V trimmed by 3 bases and J by 7 bases, 1 base remained unmatched. The CDR3 sequence is 12 residues long. Germline CDR1 and CDR2: ENHRY and SYGVKD. The CDR3 DNA follows: TGTGCCATCAGTGAACAGGGGGGGACCCAGTACTTC. It specifies CAISEQGGTQYF.

This chain connects TRBV24-1 to TRBJ1-2; the match to TRBD1 covers 7 bases. CDR1 and CDR2 (germline): KGHDR, SFDVKD. The CDR3 loop spans 16 amino acids. Unmatched junction bases numbered 15, after V lost 4 bases and J lost 8 bases. The CDR3 nucleotides read TGTGCCACCAGTGACCATCAGGTGACAGGGCTAAGAGGCTACACCTTC. Protein product: CATSDHQVTGLRGYTF.

This chain connects TRBV10-3 to TRBJ2-7; D not certain. This CDR3 comprises 12 residues. The V gene's germline CDR1 is ENHRY and CDR2 SYGVKD. Trimming shortened V by 3 bases and J by 4 bases, and 7 bases separated the two germline ends. Written as DNA, the CDR3 is TGTGCCATCAGTGAATCAGGTTACGAGCAGTACTTC. This codes for CAISESGYEQYF.

This clonotype showed up many times. The chain is built from TRBV7-8 and TRBJ2-1; D is possibly TRBD1 (6 bases). The CDR3 consists of 18 residues. Per the germline V gene, CDR1 is SGHVS and CDR2 is FQNEAQ. V lost 1 base, J lost 3 bases, and 19 bases lay in between. The CDR3 is CASSLEDSGVSNYNEQFF. DNA of the CDR3: TGTGCCAGCAGCTTAGAGGACTCAGGGGTTTCAAACTACAATGAGCAGTTCTTC.

This clonotype was counted between two and nine times. V usage is TRBV5-1 and J usage is TRBJ2-7, with TRBD1 matching 10 bases. The CDR3 is 14 residues long. Trimming at V came to 4 bases and at J to 3 bases, leaving 4 bases not matched to a gene. Germline V gives CDR1 SGHRS, CDR2 YFSETQ. This CDR3 reads CASSDRTGGYEQYF. The CDR3 DNA reads TGCGCCAGCAGCGATAGGACAGGGGGCTACGAGCAGTACTTC.

This clonotype was seen a handful of times. The V and J genes are TRBV20-1 and TRBJ2-1; 12 positions match TRBD2. The germline gives CDR1 DFQATT, CDR2 SNEGSKA (reference sequence). Trimming at V came to 3 bases and at J to 4 bases, leaving 4 bases not matched to a gene. The CDR3 consists of 15 residues. CDR3 in amino acids: CSARTSGRSYNEQFF. As DNA, the CDR3 is TGCAGTGCTAGGACTAGCGGGAGAAGTTACAATGAGCAGTTCTTC.

This clonotype was counted at least ten times. The rearrangement uses TRBV7-2 and TRBJ2-3; D call uncertain. The V end was cut by 3 bases, the J end by 2 bases, with 6 bases between. This CDR3 is built from 13 residues. Germline V gene lookup returns CDR1 SGHTA and CDR2 FQGNSA. CDR3 residues: CASSLLYTDTQYF. In DNA, the CDR3 is TGTGCCAGCAGCTTGCTATACACAGATACGCAGTATTTT.

This clonotype was seen ten or more times. The CDR3 protein is CASKAGRRDTEAFF. In nucleotides, the CDR3 is TGTGCCAGCAAGGCAGGGCGCCGGGACACTGAAGCTTTCTTT. The chain links TRBV21-1 to TRBJ1-1; the table's D call of TRBD1 was not tested on the DNA. TRBV21-1 constitutes a pseudogene. The length of the CDR3 is 14 residues.

The gene calls are TRBV20-1 and TRBJ2-3, with D uncertain. CDR3 length: 11 residues. The germline V gene encodes CDR1 DFQATT and CDR2 SNEGSKA (reference sequence). V was shortened by 6 bases and J by 5 bases, with 9 bases between the two germline ends. CDR3 sequence (DNA): TGCAGTGCCCAGACTGGAGATACGCAGTATTTT. It specifies CSAQTGDTQYF.

This chain links TRBV10-3 with TRBJ2-7; either TRBD1 or TRBD2 may supply D (5 bases each). Per the germline V gene, CDR1 is ENHRY and CDR2 is SYGVKD. V was shortened by 2 bases and J by 11 bases, with 13 bases between the two germline ends. The CDR3 spans 12 residues. In nucleotides, the CDR3 is TGTGCCATCAGTGAGCCGGGGCAGTTGGAGTACTTC. Translation gives CAISEPGQLEYF.

Details on this clonotype: This may arise from a read error, as a much more abundant clone is one base away. The chain uses TRBV15 and TRBJ2-1; maybe TRBD1 (6 bases). Trimming removed 2 bases at V and 7 bases at J, with 21 bases between. Per germline, CDR1 LNHNV and CDR2 YYDKDF (reference sequence). The CDR3 has 17 residues. The chain's CDR3 is CATSRFEGVARGNEQFF. CDR3 sequence (DNA): TGTGCCACCAGCAGATTCGAAGGGGTAGCGAGGGGGAATGAGCAGTTCTTC.

CDR3 sequence: CASSLGTSARVSYEQYF. The CDR3 nucleotides are TGTGCCAGCAGCTTAGGGACTAGCGCTCGGGTCTCCTACGAGCAGTACTTC. This chain links TRBV7-9 with TRBJ2-7, with 9 bases aligning to TRBD2. Germline V gene sequence: CDR1 SEHNR, CDR2 FQNEAQ (reference sequence). With 1 base clipped from V and 0 bases from J, the junction kept 7 bases outside the gene matches. The CDR3 sequence is 17 residues long.

This clonotype was seen ten or more times. Here the CDR3 reads CSVSPGAGENNEQFF. In DNA, the CDR3 is TGCAGCGTTTCCCCGGGAGCGGGGGAGAACAATGAGCAGTTCTTC. This chain links TRBV29-1 with TRBJ2-1; TRBD2 aligns across 8 bases. CDR3 size: 15 residues. The V segment lost 5 bases and the J segment 5 bases; nucleotides outside the gene matches: 11. Per the germline V gene, CDR1 is SQVTM and CDR2 is ANQGSEA.

The chain links TRBV4-2 to TRBJ2-7; no firm D call. Germline V gene sequence: CDR1 LGHNA, CDR2 YNFKEQ. Trimming took 4 bases from V and 6 from J, leaving 10 bases between them. This CDR3 comprises 12 residues. The DNA of the CDR3 is TGTGCCAGCAGCCCGGCCGGTTCCGAGCAGTACTTC. It is translated as CASSPAGSEQYF.